A single T cell receptor (beta chain) is shown here with its context. The antigen remains unidentified. Produced via immunoSEQ multiplex PCR; TCRdb's table is partial and in-frame only. The sample holds roughly 100,000 clones, about 90% seen once. The data belong to a study of OX40 agonist ivuxolimab in advanced cancers. Study-level information: Given to patients was ivuxolimab, an agonistic anti-OX40 (CD134) antibody. Previous treatment with anti-PD-1, anti-PD-L1 or anti-CTLA-4 therapy was allowed; roughly 40% had received some. Whole-study findings and limits: People who partly responded at 0.1-3.0 mg/kg had some of the least clonal expansion seen.

With 0 bases clipped from V and 12 bases from J, the junction kept 3 bases outside the gene matches. Germline V gene data show CDR1 as SGHDN and CDR2 as FVKESK. CDR3 length: 13 amino acids. The chain links TRBV14 to TRBJ1-4; 8 nucleotides agree with TRBD1. The material sequenced was CD4+ or CD8+ T cells sorted from blood, taken in a trial of the OX40 agonist ivuxolimab. This sequence was found in an adult with an advanced solid tumor such as melanoma, head and neck, liver or kidney cancer. This chain's CDR3 is CASSQERDRQLFF. CDR3 nucleotides: TGTGCCAGCAGCCAAGAAAGGGACAGGCAACTGTTTTTT.